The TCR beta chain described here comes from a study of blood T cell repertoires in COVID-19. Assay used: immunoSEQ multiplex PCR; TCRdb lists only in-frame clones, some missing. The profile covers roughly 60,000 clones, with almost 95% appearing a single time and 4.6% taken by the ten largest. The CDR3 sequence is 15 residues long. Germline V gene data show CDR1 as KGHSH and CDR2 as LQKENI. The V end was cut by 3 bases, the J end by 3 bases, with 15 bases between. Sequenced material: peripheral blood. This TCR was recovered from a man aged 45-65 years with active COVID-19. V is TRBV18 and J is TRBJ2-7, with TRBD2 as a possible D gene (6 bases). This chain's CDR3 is CASSPRRDLNYEQYF. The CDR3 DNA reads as TGTGCCAGCTCACCCAGGCGGGACTTGAACTACGAGCAGTACTTC.